This T cell receptor (beta chain) derives from a study of shared clonotypes between healthy human individuals. A remark on this clone: Its antigen is as yet unknown.

Study-wide points: A reduction in generation probabilities was seen for non-shared clonotypes relative to those shared by all four donors.

Using immunoSEQ multiplex PCR, the repertoire was profiled, and TCRdb retains in-frame clones only, with some absent. The sample yields under 1,100,000 clones, around 75% seen once. Germline V gene data show CDR1 as SNHLY and CDR2 as FYNNEI. Between the trimmed V and J ends, which lost 0 bases and 2 bases, there was a span of 10 bases. The CDR3 runs 15 residues. The clonotype originates from a man between 18 and 29 years old in good health. The sequencing sample was made of memory CD4+ T cells sorted from blood. Subset here: CD45RA-negative fraction. J is TRBJ2-5 and V is TRBV2, with D perhaps matching TRBD1 or TRBD2 (5 bases each). The CDR3 DNA is TGTGCCAGCAGTGAAGCTGGGACCCCGCAAGAGACCCAGTACTTC. Protein sequence: CASSEAGTPQETQYF.